This TCR beta chain is drawn from a study of human T cells and chemical hapten exposure (dated by TCRdb to the early 2020s). Looking at the study overall: For sensitization, 2% DPC in acetone was applied to a 2 cm by 2 cm area of upper inner arm skin. Patch testing was done on the upper back using Finn chambers containing 0.01% DPC, and results were scored after 6 days according to International Contact Dermatitis Research Group standards. Blood samples were taken from patients before sensitization (week 0) and at 2, 6 and about 24 weeks after DPC sensitization. Roughly 30 alopecia patients gave blood for TCR sequencing at one to four time points (pre-sensitization, 2, 6 and 24 weeks). Throughout the study period of about 25 weeks, patients also received therapeutic DPC doses to the scalp every week. The libraries were sequenced as a pool, and the TCR yield per sample differed mostly because of small variations in library volumes within the pool. Peripheral blood TCR repertoire changes were tracked in vivo in alopecia patients during primary and secondary sensitization to the hapten diphenylcyclopropenone (DPC). Alopecia areata with under or over 50% scalp involvement, alopecia totalis and alopecia universalis were represented in the patient cohort, which was mostly female.

V drops 1 base and J drops 3 bases, leaving 10 bases in between. Inclusive of the bounding cysteine and phenylalanine, the CDR3 is 15 residues long. The CDR3 DNA has 45 bases and is translated from base 1. CDR1 and CDR2 (SEHNR, FQNEAQ) derive from the germline V gene (reference sequence). What the time point label conveys for this sample: pre-sensitization, week 0. The treatment or condition label, read with the paper, signifies: therapeutic diphenylcyclopropenone sensitization with weekly scalp DPC. At each patch-test visit, blood was drawn before the patch test was applied. Patients were eligible if aged 18 to 70, diagnosed with alopecia and judged suitable for DPC therapy, and pregnant patients were excluded. Unfractionated whole blood was collected in Tempus Blood RNA tubes, and total RNA was extracted from that blood. Library method: RACE. These reads were obtained on a NextSeq 500. Library preparation attached unique molecular identifiers to individual cDNA molecules for quantitative, reproducible TCR counting. Both TCR alpha and TCR beta chains were sequenced from each blood RNA sample. Per the original workflow: The median number of TCRs per sample was some 100,000, ranging from roughly 23,224 to 700,000. The Decombinator software suite was used to annotate the V, J and CDR3 of the TCR reads. For the PS versus PT1 abundance plots, all samples were subsampled to the same number of TCRs (28,000). TCRs were defined as expanded if absent before sensitization and observed at least eight times at the 2-week time point. The public reads were run again by TCRdb, first through fastp at Q25 and then through MiXCR, and only productive beta chains were kept. Entries are consolidated by CDR3 protein sequence, retaining the most common genes and DNA. TCRdb, not the authors, supplied the V and J calls. Counted in this sample were roughly 380,000 distinct CDR3 sequences; roughly 4.6% of them appeared once. The ten largest clones represent around 2.6% of the sample.

This clonotype was counted many times. Its recognized antigen is unknown. No much larger clone is present one base from it, and per-base qualities are unavailable. The study at large found these results: DPC sensitization did not change the number of TCRs with a frequency above 1 in 1000, and there was no evidence of changes in global repertoire structure. After repeated subsampling, the strength of the expansion versus patch-test correlation and the threshold at which it became significant changed. All patients had alopecia, a presumed autoimmune disease, so their immune response might differ from that of healthy individuals. Significantly more large CDR3 similarity clusters were formed by expanded TCRs than by pre-sensitization or healthy control sets, consistent with antigen-driven responses. Patch test score was positively correlated with the number of PT1 expanded TCRs, with significance at thresholds 8, 16 and 32 but not at 4.

Recombination joined TRBV7-9 with TRBJ1-3, with no confident D gene call. This receptor was identified in a woman between 50 and 59 years old with alopecia areata. Some clones in this sample may be carry-over from other donors' samples. The material was whole blood, obtained in connection with sensitization to the hapten diphenylcyclopropenone (DPC). The sequence in DNA is TGTGCCAGCAGCTTAGATGGCGGGTTTGGAAACACCATATATTTT. This gives the protein CASSLDGGFGNTIYF. The CDR3 plus the reference TRBV7-9 and TRBJ1-3 genes for the other parts give the full variable domain: DTGVSQNPRHKITKRGQNVTFRCDPISEHNRLYWYRQTLGQGPEFLTYFQNEAQLEKSRLLSDRFSAERPKGSFSTLEIQRTEQGDSAMYLCASSLDGGFGNTIYFGEGSWLTVV.